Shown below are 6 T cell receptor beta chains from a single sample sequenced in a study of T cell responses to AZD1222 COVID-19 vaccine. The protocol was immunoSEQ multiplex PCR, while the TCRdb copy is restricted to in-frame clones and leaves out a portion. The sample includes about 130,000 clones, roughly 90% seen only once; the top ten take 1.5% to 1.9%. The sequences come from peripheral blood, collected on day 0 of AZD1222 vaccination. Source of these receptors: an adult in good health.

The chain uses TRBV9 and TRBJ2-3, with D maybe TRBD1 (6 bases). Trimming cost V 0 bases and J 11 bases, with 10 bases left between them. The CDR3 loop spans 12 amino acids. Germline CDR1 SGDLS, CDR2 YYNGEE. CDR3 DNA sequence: TGTGCCAGCAGCGTAGAACAGGGAAAGCAGTATTTT. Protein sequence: CASSVEQGKQYF.

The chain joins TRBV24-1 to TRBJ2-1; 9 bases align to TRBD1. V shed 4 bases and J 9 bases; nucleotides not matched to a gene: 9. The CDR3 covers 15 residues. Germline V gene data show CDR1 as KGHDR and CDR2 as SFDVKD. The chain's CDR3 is CATSDPGQGVGEQFF. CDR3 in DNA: TGTGCCACCAGTGACCCGGGACAGGGAGTCGGTGAGCAGTTCTTC.

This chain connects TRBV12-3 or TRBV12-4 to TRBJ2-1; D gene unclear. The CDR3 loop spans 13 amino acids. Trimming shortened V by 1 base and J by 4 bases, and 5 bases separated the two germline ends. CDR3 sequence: CASSLGPYNEQFF. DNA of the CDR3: TGTGCCAGCAGTTTAGGTCCTTACAATGAGCAGTTCTTC.

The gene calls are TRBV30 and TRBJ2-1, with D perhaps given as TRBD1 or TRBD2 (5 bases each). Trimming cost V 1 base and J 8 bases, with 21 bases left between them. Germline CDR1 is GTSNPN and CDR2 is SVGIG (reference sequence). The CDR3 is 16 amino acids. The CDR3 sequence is CAWSEGIGTVMDEQFF. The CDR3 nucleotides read TGTGCCTGGAGTGAAGGCATCGGGACCGTGATGGATGAGCAGTTCTTC. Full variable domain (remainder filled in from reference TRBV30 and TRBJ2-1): SQTIHQWPATLVQPVGSPLSLECTVEGTSNPNLYWYRQAAGRGLQLLFYSVGIGQISSEVPQNLSASRPQDRQFILSSKKLLLSDSGFYLCAWSEGIGTVMDEQFFGPGTRLTVL.

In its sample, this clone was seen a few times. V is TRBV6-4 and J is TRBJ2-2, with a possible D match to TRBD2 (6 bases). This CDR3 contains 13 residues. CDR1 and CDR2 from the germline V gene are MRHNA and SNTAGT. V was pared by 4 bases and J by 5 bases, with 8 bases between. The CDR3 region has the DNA TGTGCCAGCAGTGGGGACTCGACCGGGGAGCTGTTTTTT. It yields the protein CASSGDSTGELFF.

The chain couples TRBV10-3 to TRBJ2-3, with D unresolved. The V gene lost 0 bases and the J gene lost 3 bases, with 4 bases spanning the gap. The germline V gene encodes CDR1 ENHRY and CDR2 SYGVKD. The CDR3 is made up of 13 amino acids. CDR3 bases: TGTGCCATCAGTGAGTCAAGGACAGATACGCAGTATTTT. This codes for CAISESRTDTQYF.